This T cell receptor beta chain came from a study of cytomegalovirus exposure and HLA in healthy donors. Study-wide results and limits: Accurate prediction of HLA-A and HLA-B alleles (for most subjects) was reportedly achieved from TCR beta sequences. Clonal expansion, a later analysis showed, was greater in HLA-associated TCR beta chains than in equally common others.

V was clipped by 4 bases and J by 3 bases, with 14 bases between them. The CDR3 has 14 residues. The germline CDR1 and CDR2 sequences are SGDLS and YYNGEE. About this clone: As yet, its antigen is unknown.

It was with 60 Vbeta and 13 Jbeta primers that the PCR ran. Produced via immunoSEQ multiplex PCR; TCRdb's table is partial and in-frame only. The data show fewer than 200,000 clones, with 60% to 80% seen just once and around 0.89% held by the top ten. The rearrangement joins TRBV9 to TRBJ2-7, with D tentatively TRBD1 (6 bases). The clonotype was recovered from a woman in her 50s in good health and CMV-seropositive. Sequencing was done on a sample of PBMCs. DNA of the CDR3: TGTGCCAGCAGCCTTACAGGGTCAGGCTACGAGCAGTACTTC. Amino acid sequence: CASSLTGSGYEQYF.